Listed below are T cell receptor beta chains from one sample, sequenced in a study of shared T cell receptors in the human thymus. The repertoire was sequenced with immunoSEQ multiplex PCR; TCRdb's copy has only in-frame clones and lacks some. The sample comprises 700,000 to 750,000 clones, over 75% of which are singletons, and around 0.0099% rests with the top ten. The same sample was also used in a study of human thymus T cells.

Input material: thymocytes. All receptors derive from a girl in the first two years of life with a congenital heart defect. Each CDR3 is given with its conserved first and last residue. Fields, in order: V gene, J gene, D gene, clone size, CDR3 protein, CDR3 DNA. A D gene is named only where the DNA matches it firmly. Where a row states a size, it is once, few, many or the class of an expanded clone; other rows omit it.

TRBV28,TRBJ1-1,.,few,CASSHPTQGLGTEAFF,TGTGCCAGCAGCCACCCCACACAGGGTCTGGGTACTGAAGCTTTCTTT
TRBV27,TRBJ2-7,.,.,CASSSYRNLYEQYF,TGTGCCAGCAGTTCCTACAGGAACCTCTACGAGCAGTACTTC
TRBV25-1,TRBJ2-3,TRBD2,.,CASSDHGGRGAGDTQYF,TGTGCCAGCAGTGACCATGGGGGGAGGGGAGCAGGAGATACGCAGTATTTT
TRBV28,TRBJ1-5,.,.,CASSYTGKFDQPQHF,TGTGCCAGCAGTTACACAGGGAAATTCGATCAGCCCCAGCATTTT
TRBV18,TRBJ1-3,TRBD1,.,CASSHGTGEGNTIYF,TGTGCCAGCTCACACGGGACAGGGGAAGGAAACACCATATATTTT
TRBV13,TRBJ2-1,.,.,CASSPRGGGLTDNEQFF,TGTGCCAGCAGCCCCAGAGGGGGGGGCCTAACAGACAATGAGCAGTTCTTC
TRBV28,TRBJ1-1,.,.,CASSFLGQGQPYRLNTEAFF,TGTGCCAGCAGTTTCCTTGGGCAGGGTCAACCCTACCGCCTGAACACTGAAGCTTTCTTT
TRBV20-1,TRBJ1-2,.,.,CSAPSPGGYTF,TGCAGTGCCCCCTCCCCTGGCGGCTACACCTTC
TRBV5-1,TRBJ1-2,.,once,CASSLAQEPGYTF,TGCGCCAGCAGCTTGGCACAGGAGCCTGGCTACACCTTC
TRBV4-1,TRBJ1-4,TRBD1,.,CASSQDRGDRGRGANEKLFF,TGCGCCAGCAGCCAAGACCGGGGGGACAGGGGGCGAGGAGCTAATGAAAAACTGTTTTTT
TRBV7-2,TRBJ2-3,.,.,CAQTGKDADTQYF,TGTGCCCAGACAGGAAAGGACGCAGATACGCAGTATTTT
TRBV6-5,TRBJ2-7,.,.,CASGHRLGYEQYF,TGTGCCAGCGGTCACAGGTTGGGTTACGAGCAGTACTTC
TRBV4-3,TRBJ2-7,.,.,CASSQDLPGVSSYEQYF,TGCGCCAGCAGCCAAGATCTCCCCGGGGTCAGCTCCTACGAGCAGTACTTC
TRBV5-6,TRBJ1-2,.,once,CASSLRFGGPGYTF,TGTGCCAGCAGCTTGAGGTTCGGGGGTCCTGGCTATACCTTC
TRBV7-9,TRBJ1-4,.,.,CASSFGKSGHRNEKLFF,TGTGCCAGCAGCTTCGGAAAATCGGGACACCGTAATGAAAAACTGTTTTTT
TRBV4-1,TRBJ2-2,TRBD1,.,CASSLPGQGVTGELFF,TGCGCCAGCAGCCTTCCGGGACAGGGGGTCACCGGGGAGCTGTTTTTT
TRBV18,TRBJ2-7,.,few,CASSPARYEQYF,TGTGCCAGCTCACCAGCTAGGTACGAGCAGTACTTC
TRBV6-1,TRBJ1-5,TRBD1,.,CASSELEDRSYQPQHF,TGTGCCAGCAGTGAACTGGAGGACAGGAGTTATCAGCCCCAGCATTTT
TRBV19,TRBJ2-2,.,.,CASNPWPNTGELFF,TGTGCCAGTAACCCCTGGCCTAACACCGGGGAGCTGTTTTTT
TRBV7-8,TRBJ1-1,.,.,CASSSQGNTEAFF,TGTGCCAGCAGTTCACAGGGGAACACTGAAGCTTTCTTT
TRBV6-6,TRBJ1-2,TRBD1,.,CASSYSGTGALYGYTF,TGTGCCAGCAGTTACTCCGGGACAGGGGCCCTCTATGGCTACACCTTC
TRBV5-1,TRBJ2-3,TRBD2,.,CASRLRTSGAITDTQYF,TGCGCCAGCAGACTCAGGACTAGCGGGGCCATTACAGATACGCAGTATTTT
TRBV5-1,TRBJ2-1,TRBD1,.,CASSPRQGASYNEQFF,TGCGCCAGCAGCCCAAGACAGGGGGCGAGCTACAATGAGCAGTTCTTC
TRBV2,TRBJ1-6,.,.,CASRGYRVDSPLHF,TGTGCCAGCAGGGGCTACAGGGTGGACTCACCCCTCCACTTT
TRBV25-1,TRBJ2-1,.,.,CASRTGEAVTYNEQFF,TGTGCCAGCAGAACGGGGGAAGCGGTTACCTACAATGAGCAGTTCTTC
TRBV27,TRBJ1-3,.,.,CASSLYRRGLDGPSGNTIYF,TGTGCCAGCAGTTTATATCGGCGGGGCCTAGACGGACCCTCTGGAAACACCATATATTTT
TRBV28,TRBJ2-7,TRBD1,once,CASSPTGGGEQYF,TGTGCCAGCAGTCCGACAGGGGGGGGCGAGCAGTACTTC
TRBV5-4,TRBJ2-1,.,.,CASSFIFPRSGEQFF,TGTGCCAGCAGCTTCATCTTCCCTAGGTCCGGTGAGCAGTTCTTC
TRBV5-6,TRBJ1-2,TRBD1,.,CASSHQQGAQLGGYTF,TGTGCCAGCAGCCACCAACAGGGGGCGCAACTGGGCGGCTACACCTTC
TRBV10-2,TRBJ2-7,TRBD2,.,CASSGPREGWCEQYF,TGCGCCAGCAGCGGCCCGAGGGAGGGTTGGTGCGAGCAGTACTTC
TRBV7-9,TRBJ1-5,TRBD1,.,CASSEDRARGQPQHF,TGTGCCAGCAGCGAGGACAGGGCCCGTGGTCAGCCCCAGCATTTT
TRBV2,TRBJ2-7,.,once,CASNLHGQRIYEQYF,TGTGCCAGCAACCTTCACGGACAGCGGATTTACGAGCAGTACTTC
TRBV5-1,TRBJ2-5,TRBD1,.,CASSPRDRAKETQYF,TGCGCCAGCAGCCCCCGGGACAGGGCTAAAGAGACCCAGTACTTC
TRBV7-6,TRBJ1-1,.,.,CASSLARGRGHVNTEAFF,TGTGCCAGCAGCTTAGCGCGGGGTAGGGGTCATGTGAACACTGAAGCTTTCTTT
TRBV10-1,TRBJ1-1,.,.,CASSESSTPWPNTEAFF,TGCGCCAGCAGTGAGTCATCCACCCCGTGGCCCAACACTGAAGCTTTCTTT
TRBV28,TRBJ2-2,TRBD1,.,CASSLRTGGKGDTGELFF,TGTGCCAGCAGTTTGCGGACAGGGGGAAAAGGCGACACCGGGGAGCTGTTTTTT
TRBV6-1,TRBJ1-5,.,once,CASRTDPGSNQPQHF,TGTGCCAGCAGGACCGACCCGGGGAGCAATCAGCCCCAGCATTTT
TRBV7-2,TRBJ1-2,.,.,CASSVQGRGGGYTF,TGTGCCAGCAGCGTTCAGGGGCGCGGGGGTGGCTACACCTTC
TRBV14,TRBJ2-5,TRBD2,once,CASGLAGEKETQYF,TGTGCCAGCGGACTAGCGGGGGAGAAAGAGACCCAGTACTTC
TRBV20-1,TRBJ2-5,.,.,CSAEQETQYF,TGCAGTGCGGAGCAAGAGACCCAGTACTTC